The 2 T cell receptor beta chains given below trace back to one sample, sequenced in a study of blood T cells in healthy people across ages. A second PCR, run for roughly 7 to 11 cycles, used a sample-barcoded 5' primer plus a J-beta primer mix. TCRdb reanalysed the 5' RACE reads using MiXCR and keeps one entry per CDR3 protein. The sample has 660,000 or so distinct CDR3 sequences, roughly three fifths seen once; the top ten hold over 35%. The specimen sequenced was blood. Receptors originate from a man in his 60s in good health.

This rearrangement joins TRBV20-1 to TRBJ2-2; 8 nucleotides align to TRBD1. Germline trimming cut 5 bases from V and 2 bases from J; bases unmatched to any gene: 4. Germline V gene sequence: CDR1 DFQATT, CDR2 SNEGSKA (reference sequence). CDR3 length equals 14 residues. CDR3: CSAHDRGNTGELFF. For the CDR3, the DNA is TGCAGTGCTCACGACAGGGGAAACACCGGGGAGCTGTTTTTT.

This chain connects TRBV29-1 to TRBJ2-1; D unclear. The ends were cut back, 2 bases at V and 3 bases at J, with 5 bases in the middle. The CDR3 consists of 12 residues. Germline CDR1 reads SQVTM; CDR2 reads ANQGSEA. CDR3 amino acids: CSVEWGYNEQFF. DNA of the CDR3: TGCAGCGTTGAATGGGGCTACAATGAGCAGTTCTTC.